The clone carrying this TCR beta chain was observed many times. This record comes from a study of metastatic and nonmetastatic thyroid tumors. Study-wide context: Peripheral blood and tumor or nodule samples from malignant and benign thyroid patients were compared.

Thyroid surgery was preceded by no treatment in any patient. TCRdb re-called the PCR reads via MiXCR. The sample yields about 35,000 clones, over 15% seen once. The sample consisted of blood. The origin of this receptor is a male donor with papillary thyroid cancer or a benign thyroid nodule (not recorded which). Some clones in this sample may be carry-over from other donors' samples.

The CDR3 nucleotides are TGTGCCAGTAGTATCTCAGAGACAGGGATCAAATCACCCCTCCACTTT. As protein: CASSISETGIKSPLHF. The gene calls are TRBV19 and TRBJ1-6, with 7 bases aligning to TRBD1. From germline, CDR1 is LNHDA and CDR2 SQIVND (reference sequence). This CDR3 contains 16 residues. Losses at the gene ends were 3 bases for V and 10 bases for J; bases not matched to a gene: 12. Together with reference TRBV19 and TRBJ1-6, the CDR3 gives the full variable domain: DGGITQSPKYLFRKEGQNVTLSCEQNLNHDAMYWYRQDPGQGLRLIYYSQIVNDFQKGDIAEGYSVSREKKESFPLTVTSAQKNPTAFYLCASSISETGIKSPLHFGNGTRLTVT.